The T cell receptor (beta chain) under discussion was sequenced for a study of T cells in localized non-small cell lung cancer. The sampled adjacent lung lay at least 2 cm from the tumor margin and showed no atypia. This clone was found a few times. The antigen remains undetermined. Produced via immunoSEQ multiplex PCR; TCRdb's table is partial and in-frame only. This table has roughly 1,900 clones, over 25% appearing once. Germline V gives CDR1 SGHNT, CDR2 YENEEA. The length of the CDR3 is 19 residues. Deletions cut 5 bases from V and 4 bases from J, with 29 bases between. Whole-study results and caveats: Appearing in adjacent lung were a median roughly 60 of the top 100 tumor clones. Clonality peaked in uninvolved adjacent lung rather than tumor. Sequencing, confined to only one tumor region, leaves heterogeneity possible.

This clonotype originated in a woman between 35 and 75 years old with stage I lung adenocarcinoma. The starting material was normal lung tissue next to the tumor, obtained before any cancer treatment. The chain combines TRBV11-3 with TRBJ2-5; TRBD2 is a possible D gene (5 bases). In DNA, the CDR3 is TGTGCCAGCAGCCGGAGGCTTCCTAGGTCTAGGGATAGGCGAGAGACCCAGTACTTC. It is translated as CASSRRLPRSRDRRETQYF.